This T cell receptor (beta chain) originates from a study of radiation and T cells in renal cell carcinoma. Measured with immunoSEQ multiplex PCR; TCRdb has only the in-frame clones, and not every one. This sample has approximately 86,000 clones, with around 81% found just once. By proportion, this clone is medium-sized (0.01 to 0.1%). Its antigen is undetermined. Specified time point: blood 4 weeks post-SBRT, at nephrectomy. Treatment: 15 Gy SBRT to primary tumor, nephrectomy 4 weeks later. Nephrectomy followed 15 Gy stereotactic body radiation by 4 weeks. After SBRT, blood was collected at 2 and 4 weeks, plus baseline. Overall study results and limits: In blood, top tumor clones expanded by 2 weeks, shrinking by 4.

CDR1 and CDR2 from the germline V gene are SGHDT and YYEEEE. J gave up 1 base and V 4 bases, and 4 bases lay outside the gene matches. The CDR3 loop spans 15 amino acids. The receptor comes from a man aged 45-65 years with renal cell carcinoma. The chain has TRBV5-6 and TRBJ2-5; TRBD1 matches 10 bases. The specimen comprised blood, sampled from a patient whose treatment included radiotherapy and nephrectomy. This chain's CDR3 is CASSQGTGVQETQYF. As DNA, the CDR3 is TGTGCCAGCAGCCAGGGGACAGGGGTCCAAGAGACCCAGTACTTC.